Below, 10 T cell receptor beta chains from the same sample are listed, as sequenced in a study of Ad26.COV2.S vaccination and SARS-CoV-2 variants. The repertoire was sequenced with immunoSEQ multiplex PCR; TCRdb's copy has only in-frame clones and lacks some. The sample yields some 290,000 clones, approximately 86% seen once. Treatment described: approximately 18 received Ad26.COV2.S at low or high dose, single or two shots; roughly five received placebo; per-sample allocation not given. Material that was analyzed had been drawn on day 63 after the first vaccine or placebo injection. Sequencing used peripheral blood, obtained in a trial of Ad26.COV2.S vaccine versus placebo. Source of these receptors: a person aged 18-65 years who received the Ad26.COV2.S COVID-19 vaccine or a placebo.

This clone was recorded only once. The chain joins TRBV30 to TRBJ2-7; TRBD1 or TRBD2 may be the D gene (6 bases each). Deletions cut 2 bases from V and 2 bases from J, with 10 bases between. The CDR3 totals 13 residues. Germline CDR1 reads GTSNPN; CDR2 reads SVGIG (reference sequence). The CDR3 reads CAWSPGATYEQYF. DNA for the CDR3: TGTGCCTGGAGTCCGGGGGCAACCTACGAGCAGTACTTC.

The chain joins TRBV3-1 (or the pseudogene TRBV3-2) to TRBJ2-7; 9 nucleotides agree with TRBD1. The germline V gene has CDR1 LGHDT and CDR2 YNNKEL (reference sequence). Trimming removed 4 bases from V and 4 bases from J; junction bases left unmatched: 5. This CDR3 is built from 14 residues. The DNA for the CDR3 is TGTGCCAGCAGCCGTAACAGGGGGCAGTACGAGCAGTACTTC. Its protein is CASSRNRGQYEQYF.

The rearrangement joins TRBV5-4 to TRBJ1-1; 8 bases agree with TRBD1. The CDR3 covers 14 residues. V lost 6 bases and J lost 1; bases outside the gene matches: 5. CDR1 and CDR2 from the germline V gene are SGHNT and YYREEE (reference sequence). CDR3: CASTPGTGNTEAFF. CDR3 DNA sequence: TGTGCCAGCACCCCCGGGACAGGGAACACTGAAGCTTTCTTT.

The rearrangement uses TRBV18 and TRBJ2-3, with TRBD2 matching over 14 bases. J lost 3 bases, V lost 2 bases, and 1 base had no gene match. From germline, CDR1 is KGHSH and CDR2 LQKENI. CDR3 size: 16 residues. The CDR3 sequence: CASSPGTSGGTDTQYF. The CDR3 DNA reads as TGTGCCAGCTCACCAGGGACTAGCGGGGGTACAGATACGCAGTATTTT.

The chain combines TRBV6-5 with TRBJ1-4, with D tentatively TRBD1 (5 bases). Between the trimmed V and J ends, which lost 8 bases and 8 bases, there was a span of 18 bases. The CDR3 runs to 14 residues. Germline CDR1 MNHEY, CDR2 SVGAGI. The CDR3 coding sequence is TGTGCCAGCCGATCCCGACAGCGAGGGGAAAAACTGTTTTTT. Encoded protein: CASRSRQRGEKLFF.

The chain has TRBV5-1 and TRBJ2-7; D unresolved. This CDR3 contains 14 residues. Germline V gives CDR1 SGHRS, CDR2 YFSETQ. V lost 3 bases and J lost 6, with 16 bases in between. CDR3 DNA sequence: TGCGCCAGCAGCTCGGTTAGGGCTATCGGCGAGCAGTACTTC. This sequence encodes CASSSVRAIGEQYF.

This chain uses TRBV11-2 with TRBJ1-4, with a tentative D call TRBD1 (5 bases). The ends were cut back, 2 bases at V and 2 bases at J, with 6 bases in the middle. Per germline, CDR1 SGHAT and CDR2 FQNNGV. The CDR3 consists of 14 residues. Written as DNA, the CDR3 is TGTGCCAGCAGCTTACAGGGTACTAATGAAAAACTGTTTTTT. Its protein is CASSLQGTNEKLFF.

This sequence joins TRBV27 and TRBJ1-6; D is perhaps TRBD1 (5 bases). Germline V CDR1 and CDR2: MNHEY, SMNVEV (reference sequence). The CDR3 has 15 residues. The V end lost 0 bases, the J end lost 6 bases, and 9 bases lay between the germline ends. Written as DNA, the CDR3 is TGTGCCAGCAGTTTATCCCCGAGGGGTAATTCACCCCTCCACTTT. It codes for CASSLSPRGNSPLHF.

This chain links TRBV10-1 with TRBJ2-1, with 11 bases lining up with TRBD2. The CDR3 spans 12 residues. The V gene end was trimmed by 9 bases and the J gene end by 7 bases; junction bases not matched to a gene: 2. Looked up from germline, CDR1 is WNHNN and CDR2 is SYGVQD (reference sequence). Here the CDR3 reads CASSGGANEQFF. CDR3 sequence (DNA): TGCGCCAGTAGCGGGGGGGCAAATGAGCAGTTCTTC.

Here the CDR3 reads CAWSYPGQGGRAFF. The CDR3 DNA reads TGTGCCTGGAGTTACCCAGGACAGGGAGGAAGAGCTTTCTTT. The chain carries TRBV30 and TRBJ1-1, with 8 bases that match TRBD1. The CDR3 has 14 residues. Germline V CDR1 and CDR2: GTSNPN, SVGIG (reference sequence). V was pared by 2 bases and J by 10 bases, with 12 bases of the junction left unmatched.